Listed below are T cell receptor beta chains from one sample, sequenced in a study of CD8 T cells in Susac syndrome. A single record per CDR3 protein comes from TCRdb applying MiXCR to the immunoSEQ multiplex PCR reads. The data contain tens of thousands of distinct CDR3 sequences, roughly 95% of them seen just once; the ten biggest clones take up 0.55% to 0.8%. The source material was CD8+ T cells from PBMCs. These receptors were obtained from a human donor with Susac syndrome. CDR3s include the opening cysteine and the closing phenylalanine or tryptophan. The order of the fields is D gene, clone size, V gene, J gene, CDR3 protein, CDR3 DNA. The D gene is left open where the match is weak. Not every row has a clone size; where given, it reads once, few, many or a size class.

D gene: NA
clone size: once
V gene: TRBV14
J gene: TRBJ2-7
CDR3 protein: CASSQRTYEQYF
CDR3 DNA: TGTGCCAGCAGCCAACGGACCTACGAGCAGTACTTC

D gene: NA
clone size: NA
V gene: TRBV20-1
J gene: TRBJ1-2
CDR3 protein: CAIPIGAGYTF
CDR3 DNA: TGCGCAATCCCCATCGGCGCTGGCTACACCTTC

D gene: NA
clone size: NA
V gene: TRBV30
J gene: TRBJ2-2
CDR3 protein: CAWSRSTGELFF
CDR3 DNA: TGTGCCTGGAGTCGAAGCACCGGGGAGCTGTTTTTT

D gene: NA
clone size: NA
V gene: TRBV5-6
J gene: TRBJ2-7
CDR3 protein: CVSPGEQYF
CDR3 DNA: TGTGTTTCCCCTGGCGAGCAGTACTTC

D gene: NA
clone size: NA
V gene: TRBV19
J gene: TRBJ1-6
CDR3 protein: CASSIARGLNSPLHF
CDR3 DNA: TGTGCCAGTAGTATAGCGAGGGGCCTCAATTCACCCCTCCACTTT

D gene: NA
clone size: once
V gene: TRBV3-1
J gene: TRBJ2-7
CDR3 protein: CASTQGHEQYF
CDR3 DNA: TGTGCCAGCACCCAGGGCCACGAGCAGTACTTC

D gene: NA
clone size: NA
V gene: TRBV20-1
J gene: TRBJ2-3
CDR3 protein: CSVRGADTQYF
CDR3 DNA: TGCAGTGTACGGGGGGCGGATACGCAGTATTTT

D gene: TRBD1
clone size: NA
V gene: TRBV28
J gene: TRBJ2-5
CDR3 protein: CASSETGREGTQYF
CDR3 DNA: TGTGCCAGCAGTGAGACAGGGCGTGAGGGGACCCAGTACTTC

D gene: NA
clone size: NA
V gene: TRBV20-1
J gene: TRBJ1-5
CDR3 protein: CSAPTGGISNQPQHF
CDR3 DNA: TGCAGTGCTCCGACGGGGGGGATTAGCAATCAGCCCCAGCATTTT

D gene: TRBD1
clone size: NA
V gene: TRBV7-8
J gene: TRBJ1-1
CDR3 protein: CASSRLQDRVYAEAFF
CDR3 DNA: TGTGCCAGCAGCCGACTCCAGGACAGGGTCTACGCTGAAGCTTTCTTT

D gene: TRBD2
clone size: NA
V gene: TRBV4-3
J gene: TRBJ2-3
CDR3 protein: CASSQGGPGLASPDTQYF
CDR3 DNA: TGCGCCAGCAGCCAGGGGGGACCGGGACTAGCGAGCCCAGATACGCAGTATTTT

D gene: NA
clone size: NA
V gene: TRBV28
J gene: TRBJ2-6
CDR3 protein: CASTGDSSGANVLTF
CDR3 DNA: TGTGCCAGCACAGGGGATAGCTCTGGGGCCAACGTCCTGACTTTC

D gene: NA
clone size: NA
V gene: TRBV9
J gene: TRBJ2-7
CDR3 protein: CAIHPGNSYEQYF
CDR3 DNA: TGTGCCATACACCCTGGGAACAGCTACGAGCAGTACTTC

D gene: TRBD1
clone size: NA
V gene: TRBV4-1
J gene: TRBJ1-1
CDR3 protein: CASSDDRERTEAFF
CDR3 DNA: TGCGCCAGCAGCGATGACAGGGAGCGAACTGAAGCTTTCTTT

D gene: NA
clone size: NA
V gene: TRBV15
J gene: TRBJ2-5
CDR3 protein: CATSRDGWGRETQYF
CDR3 DNA: TGTGCCACCAGCAGAGATGGATGGGGTCGGGAGACCCAGTACTTC

D gene: TRBD1
clone size: NA
V gene: TRBV7-2
J gene: TRBJ2-5
CDR3 protein: CASSDRGGLQETQYF
CDR3 DNA: TGTGCCAGCAGCGACAGGGGAGGCCTGCAAGAGACCCAGTACTTC

D gene: NA
clone size: NA
V gene: TRBV9
J gene: TRBJ1-1
CDR3 protein: CASSSPGREAFF
CDR3 DNA: TGTGCCAGCAGCTCCCCGGGACGGGAAGCTTTCTTT

D gene: NA
clone size: NA
V gene: TRBV5-8
J gene: TRBJ1-2
CDR3 protein: CASSLRGNYGYTF
CDR3 DNA: TGTGCCAGCAGCCTCCGGGGTAACTATGGCTACACCTTC

D gene: NA
clone size: NA
V gene: TRBV30
J gene: TRBJ2-7
CDR3 protein: CAWSSGVGPYEQYF
CDR3 DNA: TGTGCCTGGAGTTCAGGGGTTGGCCCATACGAGCAGTACTTC

D gene: NA
clone size: NA
V gene: TRBV2
J gene: TRBJ1-5
CDR3 protein: CASSEDGSYSNQPQHF
CDR3 DNA: TGTGCCAGCAGTGAAGACGGCAGTTATAGCAATCAGCCCCAGCATTTT

D gene: TRBD2
clone size: NA
V gene: TRBV7-8
J gene: TRBJ2-1
CDR3 protein: CASSVGGKNNEQFF
CDR3 DNA: TGTGCCAGCAGCGTCGGGGGGAAAAACAATGAGCAGTTCTTC

D gene: TRBD2
clone size: NA
V gene: TRBV3-1
J gene: TRBJ2-1
CDR3 protein: CASSQDLASGGLGEQFF
CDR3 DNA: TGTGCCAGCAGCCAAGATCTAGCTAGCGGGGGGCTAGGTGAGCAGTTCTTC

D gene: NA
clone size: NA
V gene: TRBV20-1
J gene: TRBJ1-3
CDR3 protein: CSAPSQGGNTIYF
CDR3 DNA: TGCAGCGCACCTTCGCAGGGGGGAAACACCATATATTTT

D gene: NA
clone size: NA
V gene: TRBV11-2
J gene: TRBJ2-1
CDR3 protein: CASSLGQLTETPWDEQFF
CDR3 DNA: TGTGCCAGCAGCTTAGGGCAGCTGACAGAGACGCCTTGGGATGAGCAGTTCTTC

D gene: NA
clone size: once
V gene: TRBV6-2/TRBV6-3
J gene: TRBJ1-1
CDR3 protein: CASSYLSSRGTEAFF
CDR3 DNA: TGTGCCAGCAGTTACCTTTCCTCGAGGGGGACTGAAGCTTTCTTT

D gene: NA
clone size: NA
V gene: TRBV6-2/TRBV6-3
J gene: TRBJ2-7
CDR3 protein: CASSLDVHYEQYF
CDR3 DNA: TGTGCCAGCAGTTTAGATGTACACTACGAGCAGTACTTC

D gene: NA
clone size: few
V gene: TRBV28
J gene: TRBJ1-5
CDR3 protein: CASSFGNQPQHF
CDR3 DNA: TGTGCCAGCAGTTTCGGCAATCAGCCCCAGCATTTT

D gene: NA
clone size: NA
V gene: TRBV20-1
J gene: TRBJ1-2
CDR3 protein: CSARPGYDYGYTF
CDR3 DNA: TGCAGTGCTAGGCCGGGGTACGACTATGGCTACACCTTC

D gene: NA
clone size: once
V gene: TRBV6-2/TRBV6-3
J gene: TRBJ2-3
CDR3 protein: CASSYYLGNTQYF
CDR3 DNA: TGTGCCAGCAGTTACTACCTGGGGAATACGCAGTATTTT

D gene: NA
clone size: NA
V gene: TRBV6-2/TRBV6-3
J gene: TRBJ1-5
CDR3 protein: CASSRAGAGQPQHF
CDR3 DNA: TGTGCCAGCAGTCGAGCGGGGGCGGGTCAGCCCCAGCATTTT

D gene: TRBD1
clone size: NA
V gene: TRBV20-1
J gene: TRBJ1-1
CDR3 protein: CSADNLGRGRLVTEAFF
CDR3 DNA: TGCAGTGCCGACAACTTGGGGAGGGGGCGTTTGGTCACTGAAGCTTTCTTT

D gene: TRBD2
clone size: NA
V gene: TRBV10-3
J gene: TRBJ2-7
CDR3 protein: CAVTDGGLAGSSYEQYF
CDR3 DNA: TGTGCCGTCACCGATGGAGGACTAGCGGGGTCATCCTACGAGCAGTACTTC

D gene: TRBD2
clone size: once
V gene: TRBV7-2
J gene: TRBJ2-5
CDR3 protein: CASSLVAGGAGETQYF
CDR3 DNA: TGTGCCAGCAGCTTAGTCGCCGGGGGGGCCGGAGAGACCCAGTACTTC

D gene: TRBD1
clone size: NA
V gene: TRBV5-1
J gene: TRBJ2-6
CDR3 protein: CASSSGTGDGANVLTF
CDR3 DNA: TGCGCCAGCAGCTCCGGGACAGGGGATGGGGCCAACGTCCTGACTTTC

D gene: TRBD1
clone size: NA
V gene: TRBV4-3
J gene: TRBJ2-7
CDR3 protein: CASSHRDRIYEQYF
CDR3 DNA: TGCGCCAGCAGCCACCGGGACAGGATCTACGAGCAGTACTTC

D gene: NA
clone size: NA
V gene: TRBV23-1
J gene: TRBJ1-2
CDR3 protein: CASSQVDSLLNYGYTF
CDR3 DNA: TGCGCCAGCAGTCAAGTGGACAGCCTGCTTAACTATGGCTACACCTTC

D gene: NA
clone size: once
V gene: TRBV7-2
J gene: TRBJ2-7
CDR3 protein: CASSVPTAYEQYF
CDR3 DNA: TGTGCCAGCAGCGTTCCGACAGCTTACGAGCAGTACTTC

D gene: TRBD1
clone size: NA
V gene: TRBV30
J gene: TRBJ2-1
CDR3 protein: CAWSVGQGNEQFF
CDR3 DNA: TGTGCCTGGAGTGTAGGACAGGGGAATGAGCAGTTCTTC

D gene: NA
clone size: NA
V gene: TRBV5-1
J gene: TRBJ2-5
CDR3 protein: CASSFSTLEETQYF
CDR3 DNA: TGCGCCAGCAGCTTCTCGACCCTCGAGGAGACCCAGTACTTC

D gene: NA
clone size: NA
V gene: TRBV6-5
J gene: TRBJ1-2
CDR3 protein: CASSKGAGYTF
CDR3 DNA: TGTGCCAGCAGCAAGGGAGCTGGCTACACCTTC

D gene: NA
clone size: NA
V gene: TRBV4-3
J gene: TRBJ2-5
CDR3 protein: CASSQDPVQETQYF
CDR3 DNA: TGCGCCAGCAGCCAAGATCCTGTTCAAGAGACCCAGTACTTC

D gene: NA
clone size: NA
V gene: TRBV20-1
J gene: TRBJ2-5
CDR3 protein: CSARAWVAETQYF
CDR3 DNA: TGCAGTGCTAGAGCCTGGGTGGCCGAGACCCAGTACTTC

D gene: TRBD1
clone size: NA
V gene: TRBV18
J gene: TRBJ1-5
CDR3 protein: CASSPDRAVQPQHF
CDR3 DNA: TGTGCCAGCTCACCGGACAGGGCCGTTCAGCCCCAGCATTTT

D gene: NA
clone size: NA
V gene: TRBV12-3/TRBV12-4
J gene: TRBJ1-5
CDR3 protein: CASRPRQSNQPQHF
CDR3 DNA: TGTGCCAGCAGACCCAGACAGAGCAATCAGCCCCAGCATTTT

D gene: TRBD1
clone size: few
V gene: TRBV7-3
J gene: TRBJ2-3
CDR3 protein: CASSSTGSSDTQYF
CDR3 DNA: TGTGCCAGCAGCTCGACAGGGTCATCGGATACGCAGTATTTT

D gene: NA
clone size: NA
V gene: TRBV29-1
J gene: TRBJ2-7
CDR3 protein: CSVEVATGFEQYF
CDR3 DNA: TGCAGCGTTGAAGTAGCGACAGGCTTCGAGCAGTACTTC

D gene: NA
clone size: once
V gene: TRBV6-6
J gene: TRBJ2-7
CDR3 protein: CASSYRYEQYF
CDR3 DNA: TGTGCCAGCAGTTATCGCTACGAGCAGTACTTC

D gene: NA
clone size: NA
V gene: TRBV7-6
J gene: TRBJ2-5
CDR3 protein: CASRSGAGRSVTQYF
CDR3 DNA: TGTGCCAGCAGATCCGGGGCGGGGAGGAGTGTGACCCAGTACTTC

D gene: NA
clone size: NA
V gene: TRBV29-1
J gene: TRBJ1-2
CDR3 protein: CSVRRGAVYGYTF
CDR3 DNA: TGCAGCGTTCGACGGGGGGCGGTCTATGGCTACACCTTC

D gene: NA
clone size: NA
V gene: TRBV6-1
J gene: TRBJ1-1
CDR3 protein: CASSGSRRFVAEAFF
CDR3 DNA: TGTGCCAGCAGTGGAAGCAGGAGGTTCGTCGCTGAAGCTTTCTTT

D gene: NA
clone size: NA
V gene: TRBV19
J gene: TRBJ1-2
CDR3 protein: CASSPTGPYGYTF
CDR3 DNA: TGTGCCAGTAGCCCGACAGGACCCTATGGCTACACCTTC

D gene: NA
clone size: NA
V gene: TRBV19
J gene: TRBJ1-2
CDR3 protein: CASSIERRAYGYTF
CDR3 DNA: TGTGCCAGTAGTATAGAACGTCGGGCTTATGGCTACACCTTC

D gene: TRBD2
clone size: NA
V gene: TRBV20-1
J gene: TRBJ2-7
CDR3 protein: CSARASGGALYEQYF
CDR3 DNA: TGCAGTGCTAGGGCTAGCGGGGGGGCCCTCTACGAGCAGTACTTC